These 10 T cell receptor beta chains share one sample of origin, sequenced in a study of blood T cell repertoires in COVID-19. TCRdb keeps only in-frame clones here, not all; method: immunoSEQ multiplex PCR. The repertoire has about 150,000 clones, about four fifths of them found once; the top ten carry less than 3%. The sequenced sample was peripheral blood. These receptors came from a woman aged 80 or older with COVID-19, enrolled during active disease.

The chain carries TRBV14 and TRBJ1-2; TRBD1 agrees at 9 bases. Looked up from germline, CDR1 is SGHDN and CDR2 is FVKESK. Losses at the gene ends were 4 bases for V and 4 bases for J; bases not matched to a gene: 10. The CDR3 loop spans 16 amino acids. CDR3: CASSPRPGTGPYGYTF. CDR3 sequence (DNA): TGTGCCAGCAGCCCTCGTCCCGGGACAGGGCCCTATGGCTACACCTTC.

The CDR3 coding sequence is TGTGCCAGCTCACCAGGCGGGCGCGGAAACACCATATATTTT. It specifies CASSPGGRGNTIYF. The chain has TRBV18 and TRBJ1-3; D unclear. The CDR3 has 14 amino acids. The germline gives CDR1 KGHSH, CDR2 LQKENI. The V gene lost 2 bases and the J gene lost 4 bases, with 9 bases spanning the gap.

The chain has TRBV18 and TRBJ1-3; D is undetermined. Germline values: CDR1 KGHSH, CDR2 LQKENI. The ends were cut back, 3 bases at V and 0 bases at J, with 6 bases in the middle. CDR3 length: 14 amino acids. The CDR3 reads CASSPGISGNTIYF. CDR3 DNA: TGTGCCAGCTCACCCGGGATCTCTGGAAACACCATATATTTT.

The chain uses TRBV19 and TRBJ1-3, with D unresolved. The germline V gene encodes CDR1 LNHDA and CDR2 SQIVND (reference sequence). V was clipped by 4 bases and J by 4 bases, with 14 bases between them. This CDR3 is 15 amino acids long. In DNA form, the CDR3 reads TGTGCCAGTAGTAGAGTTCTGACATTCGGAAACACCATATATTTT. Translation gives CASSRVLTFGNTIYF.

The rearrangement joins TRBV2 to TRBJ2-2, with D hard to call. CDR1 and CDR2 (germline): SNHLY, FYNNEI. The V gene lost 4 bases and the J gene lost 7 bases, with 7 bases spanning the gap. This CDR3 spans 12 amino acids. The CDR3 DNA reads TGTGCCAGCAGTGGCAGTGGCGGGGAGCTGTTTTTT. Amino acids: CASSGSGGELFF.

The chain carries TRBV5-8 and TRBJ2-5; 8 bases agree with TRBD1. This CDR3 spans 15 amino acids. Trimming at V came to 4 bases and at J to 4 bases, leaving 9 bases not matched to a gene. Germline CDR1 is SGHTS and CDR2 is YDEGEE. The CDR3, as DNA: TGTGCCAGCAGCCCTGGGACAGGCCGCGGAGAGACCCAGTACTTC. The encoded protein is CASSPGTGRGETQYF.

V is TRBV28 and J is TRBJ2-4, with 8 nucleotides matching TRBD1. Germline CDR1 reads MDHEN; CDR2 reads SYDVKM. Trimming at V came to 6 bases and at J to 7 bases, leaving 5 bases not matched to a gene. This CDR3 contains 13 residues. CDR3 nucleotides: TGTGCCAGCAGAGACAGGGGAGGCAACATTCAGTACTTC. Encoded protein: CASRDRGGNIQYF. Looking up the rest from reference TRBV28 and TRBJ2-4 gives the full variable domain: DVKVTQSSRYLVKRTGEKVFLECVQDMDHENMFWYRQDPGLGLRLIYFSYDVKMKEKGDIPEGYSVSREKKERFSLILESASTNQTSMYLCASRDRGGNIQYFGAGTRLSVL.

This clone occurred a few times. The chain links TRBV7-2 to TRBJ1-2, with TRBD1 as a possible D gene (5 bases). The V gene lost 1 base and the J gene lost 3 bases, with 9 bases spanning the gap. The CDR3 loop spans 14 amino acids. Germline V CDR1 and CDR2: SGHTA, FQGNSA. The CDR3 sequence: CASSLVTGDYGYTF. The CDR3 DNA reads as TGTGCCAGCAGCTTAGTAACGGGGGACTATGGCTACACCTTC.

This chain's CDR3 is CSVEDWLNTGELFF. DNA for the CDR3: TGCAGCGTTGAAGATTGGCTTAACACCGGGGAGCTGTTTTTT. The chain joins TRBV29-1 to TRBJ2-2; D ambiguous. CDR3 length: 14 residues. Germline V gives CDR1 SQVTM, CDR2 ANQGSEA. V was shortened by 0 bases and J by 2 bases, with 7 bases between the two germline ends.

The rearrangement links TRBV7-3 to TRBJ2-1; 10 bases line up with TRBD2. V lost 5 bases, J lost 0 bases, and 7 bases stayed unmatched. The CDR3 has 17 amino acids. CDR1 is SGHTA, CDR2 FQGTGA, per germline. The CDR3 DNA follows: TGTGCCAGCAGCGAGCGGGGGGGCCCAAGCTCCTACAATGAGCAGTTCTTC. Its translation is CASSERGGPSSYNEQFF.